The 9 T cell receptor beta chains in this list originate from one sample, sequenced in a study of blood T cell repertoires in COVID-19. Libraries were prepared by immunoSEQ multiplex PCR; TCRdb keeps only in-frame clonotypes and omits some of them. The sample comprises about 180,000 clones, around 88% of which are singletons, and 3.5% to 5% rests with the top ten. Sequenced: peripheral blood. These receptors came from a woman under 40 with acute or convalescent COVID-19.

This chain links TRBV19 with TRBJ1-1; D might be TRBD1 (6 bases). Germline V gene sequence: CDR1 LNHDA, CDR2 SQIVND (reference sequence). The CDR3 has 13 amino acids. V shed 3 bases and J shed 3 bases, with 8 bases lying between them. For the CDR3, the DNA is TGTGCCAGTAGTATTGCAGGGGACACTGAAGCTTTCTTT. It yields the protein CASSIAGDTEAFF.

V usage is TRBV29-1 and J usage is TRBJ1-2; D remains ambiguous. The CDR3 length is 12 residues. With 4 bases removed from V and 2 bases from J, the gap between germline ends came to 8 bases. Germline values: CDR1 SQVTM, CDR2 ANQGSEA. The CDR3: CSVGDPNYGYTF. The CDR3 bases are TGCAGCGTTGGAGACCCGAACTATGGCTACACCTTC.

This chain joins TRBV27 and TRBJ1-1; D ambiguous. Germline values: CDR1 MNHEY, CDR2 SMNVEV (reference sequence). CDR3 length: 13 residues. Trimming left V 6 bases short and J 0 bases short, with 8 bases between. The CDR3 spells CASSQNLNTEAFF. Here the CDR3 DNA reads TGTGCCAGCAGCCAAAATCTGAACACTGAAGCTTTCTTT.

CDR3 sequence: CASAGIYYGYTF. Here the CDR3 DNA reads TGTGCCAGCGCCGGGATTTACTATGGCTACACCTTC. This chain links TRBV2 with TRBJ1-2; D gene unclear. CDR1 is SNHLY, CDR2 FYNNEI, per germline. Trimming removed 8 bases from V and 3 bases from J, with 10 bases in between. The CDR3 loop spans 12 amino acids.

This chain links TRBV15 with TRBJ2-2; D uncertain. The CDR3 loop spans 14 amino acids. Germline CDR1 is LNHNV and CDR2 is YYDKDF (reference sequence). The V and J ends lost 1 base and 5 bases respectively, with 8 bases between them. CDR3 region: CATSRVVGTGELFF. The CDR3 DNA reads TGTGCCACCAGCAGAGTAGTCGGGACCGGGGAGCTGTTTTTT.

The chain uses TRBV27 and TRBJ2-1; D is perhaps TRBD2 (5 bases). The germline CDR1 and CDR2 sequences are MNHEY and SMNVEV (reference sequence). The CDR3 loop spans 14 amino acids. Trimming shortened V by 7 bases and J by 0 bases, and 10 bases separated the two germline ends. The CDR3 here is CASKERSSYNEQFF. CDR3 coding DNA: TGTGCCAGCAAGGAGCGGAGCTCCTACAATGAGCAGTTCTTC.

The chain carries TRBV5-3 and TRBJ2-7; a possible D gene is TRBD2 (5 bases). TRBV5-3 is an open reading frame, and its role is uncertain. This CDR3 contains 15 residues. Trimming cost V 0 bases and J 3 bases, with 13 bases left between them. The CDR3 nucleotides are TGTGCCAGAAGCTTGGGGACGGACCGGGACTACGAGCAGTACTTC. This translates into CARSLGTDRDYEQYF.

The chain uses TRBV5-1 and TRBJ2-2; D not resolved. The V end lost 4 bases, the J end lost 2 bases, and 24 bases lay between the germline ends. Germline assignment: CDR1 SGHRS and CDR2 YFSETQ. The CDR3 is 19 residues long. The CDR3 bases are TGCGCCAGCAGCCAGAACACAGTCGCCGGCCGCCCCAACACCGGGGAGCTGTTTTTT. Residues: CASSQNTVAGRPNTGELFF.

Here the CDR3 DNA reads TGTGCCAGCGCGGAGCATAGCAATCAGCCCCAGCATTTT. Its protein product is CASAEHSNQPQHF. The chain recombines TRBV21-1 with TRBJ1-5. TRBV21-1 is described as a pseudogene. The CDR3 is 13 residues long.